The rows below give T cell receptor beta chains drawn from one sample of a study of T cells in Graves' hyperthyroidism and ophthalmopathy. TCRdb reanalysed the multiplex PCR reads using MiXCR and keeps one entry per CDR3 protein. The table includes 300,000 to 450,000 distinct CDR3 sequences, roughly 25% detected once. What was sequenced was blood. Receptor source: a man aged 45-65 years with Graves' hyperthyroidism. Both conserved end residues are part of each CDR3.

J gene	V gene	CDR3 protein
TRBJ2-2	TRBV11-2	CASGGANTGELFF
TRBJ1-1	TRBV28	CASSLRQGGTEAFF
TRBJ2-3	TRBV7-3	CASSSPGARSTDTQYF
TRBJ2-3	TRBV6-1	CASSAADGGVSTDTQYF
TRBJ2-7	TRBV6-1	CASTRGQSYEQYF
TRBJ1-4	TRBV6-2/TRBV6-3	CASSYTTAEKLFF
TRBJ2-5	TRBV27	CASSSSDRGETQYF
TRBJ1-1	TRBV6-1	CASSEGAKSTEAFF
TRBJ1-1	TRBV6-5	CASSYSELNTEAFF
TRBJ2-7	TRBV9	CASSVAPDSYEQYF
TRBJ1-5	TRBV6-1	CASSEWGTDQPQHF
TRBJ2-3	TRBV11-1	CASSLGNTKGDTQYF
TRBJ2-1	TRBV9	CASSVAGLVNEQFF
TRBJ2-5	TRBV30	CAWTRGLARGETQYF
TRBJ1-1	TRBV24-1	CATSDFFGQEAFF
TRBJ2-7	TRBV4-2	CASQYTWEDIYEQYF
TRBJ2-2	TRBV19	CASSKTLRSGELFF
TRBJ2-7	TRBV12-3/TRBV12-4	CASSFQGTGGYEQYF
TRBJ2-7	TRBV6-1	CASSPWTGYEQYF
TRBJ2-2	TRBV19	CASGGGTGVPGELFF
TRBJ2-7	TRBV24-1	CATSRTGDYEQYF
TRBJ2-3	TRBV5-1	CASSLDGTGPYTQYF
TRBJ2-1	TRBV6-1	CASSATTIGSYNEQFF
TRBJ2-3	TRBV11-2	CASSLFGTSGSSDTQYF
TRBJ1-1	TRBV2	CASSESDSPSEAFF
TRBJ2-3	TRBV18	CASSPRPSGRTSTDTQYF
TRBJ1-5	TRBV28	CASSLSSGVTGNQPQHF
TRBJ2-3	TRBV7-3	CASSLTPSSTDTQYF
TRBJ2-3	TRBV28	CASSTIARGRSDTQYF
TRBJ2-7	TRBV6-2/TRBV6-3	CASSYSPSGNYEQYF
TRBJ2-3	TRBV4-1	CASSHATGARGDTQYF
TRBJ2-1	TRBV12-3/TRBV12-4	CASSPDRVGVNEQFF
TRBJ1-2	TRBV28	CASTGGQIGYTF
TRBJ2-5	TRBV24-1	CATSDLKGIGSKYQETQYF
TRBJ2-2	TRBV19	CASSISGRNTGELFF
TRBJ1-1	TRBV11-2	CASSVTENTEAFF
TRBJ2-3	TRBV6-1	CASFRKNTDTQYF
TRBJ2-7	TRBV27	CASSPDRANHYEQYF